The source of this TCR beta chain is a study of lymphopenia after photon versus proton radiotherapy. Study-wide findings and caveats: Larger post-nadir TCR diversity loss correlated inversely with survival in deceased patients. Proton therapy kept repertoires fairly stable, unlike photons, which gained effector/memory cells.

V was clipped by 4 bases and J by 2 bases, with 20 bases between them. Per the germline V gene, CDR1 is MNHEY and CDR2 is SMNVEV (reference sequence). The CDR3 consists of 17 residues. This table comes from immunoSEQ multiplex PCR, and its TCRdb copy is limited to in-frame clones, with some not included. The sample has 20,000 or so clones; 85% to 95% are singletons. As to this clone: Its antigen is unknown.

The J gene is TRBJ2-5, the V gene TRBV27; possibly TRBD2 for D (5 bases). The TCR was taken from a woman between 65 and 79 years old with pancreatic cancer. Some clones in this sample may be carry-over from other donors' samples. The material sequenced was peripheral blood, taken from a patient treated with proton-based radiotherapy. DNA for the CDR3: TGTGCCAGCAGTTCACGGGGTGGGTGGCGGCCTCAAGAGACCCAGTACTTC. Translation: CASSSRGGWRPQETQYF.